Here is one TCR beta chain with its context. The time point is: after trial treatment. Specified treatment: LDRT plus nivolumab, ipilimumab, low-dose cyclophosphamide and aspirin (RACIN trial). Germline CDR1 SQVTM, CDR2 ANQGSEA. With V trimmed by 0 bases and J by 4 bases, 6 bases remained unmatched. The CDR3 has 15 residues. These data come from a study of low-dose radiotherapy and immunotherapy resistance in tumors. Study overall: Daily intake of oral aspirin 300 mg by patients lasted four cycles and began on cycle 1 day 1.

Alpha- and beta-chain coverage of first-strand cDNA came from TRAV- and TRBV-specific primers. The PCR that amplified TCRs ran for around 20 cycles, relying on a constant-region primer and a V-primer adapter. TCRdb reprocessed the reads with MiXCR, giving one entry per CDR3 protein. The data hold around 84,000 distinct CDR3 sequences, with about 17% observed a single time. This material consisted of PBMCs, taken after low-dose radiotherapy plus immunotherapy. The chain uses TRBV29-1 and TRBJ2-7, with 10 bases matching TRBD2. The clonotype originates from a male donor with prostate cancer. CDR3 residues: CSVEDYRLAGYEQYF. CDR3 coding DNA: TGCAGCGTTGAAGACTACAGACTAGCGGGTTACGAGCAGTACTTC.